A selection of T cell receptor beta chains follows, all from one sample in a study of cytomegalovirus exposure and HLA in healthy donors. Data came from immunoSEQ multiplex PCR; TCRdb stores just in-frame clones and leaves some out. Among 100,000 to 150,000 clones listed, around 94% were seen once. The sequenced material came from PBMCs. These receptors came from a young woman in good health and CMV-seronegative. The conserved cysteine and the conserved F or W are not part of the CDR3 here.

j_call: TRBJ1-5; v_call: TRBV30; cdr3_aa: AWSTDSNQPQH
j_call: TRBJ2-1; v_call: TRBV27; cdr3_aa: ASSPSWGGGANEQF
j_call: TRBJ1-2; v_call: TRBV4-1; cdr3_aa: ASSQGPGVIGYT
j_call: TRBJ2-3; v_call: TRBV5-6; cdr3_aa: ASSPFSGGGSDTQY
j_call: TRBJ1-1; v_call: TRBV5-1; cdr3_aa: ASSLVQRTEAF
j_call: TRBJ2-5; v_call: TRBV6-6; cdr3_aa: ASSWTSGGEETQY
j_call: TRBJ2-1; v_call: TRBV4-1; cdr3_aa: ASSPAWGLGLAHNEQF
j_call: TRBJ2-1; v_call: TRBV7-3; cdr3_aa: ASGLAGNNEQF
j_call: TRBJ2-4; v_call: TRBV28; cdr3_aa: ASSPGGSVAKNIQY
j_call: TRBJ1-2; v_call: TRBV9; cdr3_aa: ASSAGLDGQAFTGYT
j_call: TRBJ2-1; v_call: TRBV28; cdr3_aa: ASSSGLAGTNEQF
j_call: TRBJ2-1; v_call: TRBV28; cdr3_aa: ASSPREGTYNEQF
j_call: TRBJ2-4; v_call: TRBV30; cdr3_aa: AWTPAMY
j_call: TRBJ1-4; v_call: TRBV11-2; cdr3_aa: ASSLAQANEKLF
j_call: TRBJ2-3; v_call: TRBV1; cdr3_aa: TSPWGGGTDTQY
j_call: TRBJ1-6; v_call: TRBV10-3; cdr3_aa: AISESKVVRGHSPLH
j_call: TRBJ2-3; v_call: TRBV9; cdr3_aa: ASSKRGGGTDTQY
j_call: TRBJ2-7; v_call: TRBV5-1; cdr3_aa: ASSPRDRATYEQY
j_call: TRBJ2-5; v_call: TRBV5-1; cdr3_aa: ASSLGPGAEETQY
j_call: TRBJ2-3; v_call: TRBV6-5; cdr3_aa: ASKEEGTDTQY
j_call: TRBJ2-7; v_call: TRBV7-2; cdr3_aa: ASSSTGLAFTYEQY
j_call: TRBJ2-5; v_call: TRBV27; cdr3_aa: ASSLYPAGGQETQY
j_call: TRBJ1-1; v_call: TRBV4-1; cdr3_aa: ASSQHANQNTEAF